The rows below give T cell receptor beta chains drawn from one sample of a study of OX40 agonist ivuxolimab in advanced cancers. Sequenced by immunoSEQ multiplex PCR; TCRdb stores in-frame clones only, minus some. Of about 10,000 clones in the sample, less than 80% were seen once. Sequences were derived from CD4+ or CD8+ T cells sorted from blood, sampled in a trial of the OX40 agonist ivuxolimab. The receptor set was obtained from an adult with an advanced solid tumor such as melanoma, head and neck, liver or kidney cancer. The CDR3 runs from the conserved cysteine through the conserved F or W. A D gene is named only where the DNA matches it firmly. Rows may omit the clone size; those that give it use once, few, many or a size class.

j_call v_call clone_size d_call cdr3_nt cdr3_aa
TRBJ2-3 TRBV27 - - TGTGCCAGCAGTTTATGGAGGGCAGATACGCAGTATTTT CASSLWRADTQYF
TRBJ2-2 TRBV5-6 once - TGTGCCAGCAGCTGGTCAGGGAGTTGGGGGGAGCTGTTTTTT CASSWSGSWGELFF
TRBJ1-1 TRBV5-1 - - TGCGCCAGCAGCCCCAAGGGGGGCGGTGAAGCTTTCTTT CASSPKGGGEAFF
TRBJ1-1 TRBV6-6 - - TGTGCCAGCAGTTTTGGGTGGGAGGGAACCACTGAAGCTTTCTTT CASSFGWEGTTEAFF
TRBJ1-5 TRBV5-1 - TRBD1 TGCGCCAGCAGCTACACGACAGGGAGCAATCAGCCCCAGCATTTT CASSYTTGSNQPQHF
TRBJ1-2 TRBV27 - TRBD1 TGTGCCAGCAGTCTGACAGGGAGCTATGGCTACACCTTC CASSLTGSYGYTF
TRBJ2-2 TRBV28 once TRBD1 TGTGCCAGCAGTTCGGGACAGCAAACCGGGGAGCTGTTTTTT CASSSGQQTGELFF
TRBJ2-1 TRBV2 - - TGTGCCAGCAACGGGGCCTCCTACAATGAGCAGTTCTTC CASNGASYNEQFF
TRBJ2-3 TRBV15 - - TGTGCCACCAGCAGAGATCGGGGGGCGTACACAGATACGCAGTATTTT CATSRDRGAYTDTQYF
TRBJ2-1 TRBV6-6 - - TGTGCCAGCAGTTATTACTCCTACAATGAGCAGTTCTTC CASSYYSYNEQFF
TRBJ2-7 TRBV7-9 - - TGTGCCAGCAGCTTAGGCGTGGGGGAGCAGTACTTC CASSLGVGEQYF
TRBJ1-6 TRBV18 - - TGTGCCAGCTCTCCCCAGGCCCCCCGAGGTTCACCCCTCCACTTT CASSPQAPRGSPLHF
TRBJ1-5 TRBV11-2 - TRBD1 TGTGCCAGCAGCTCACAGGGGACACATCAGCCCCAGCATTTT CASSSQGTHQPQHF
TRBJ2-7 TRBV19 - TRBD1 TGTGCCAGTAGTATTGGAGTGACAGGGGGCTACGAGCAGTACTTC CASSIGVTGGYEQYF
TRBJ2-1 TRBV9 - TRBD2 TGTGCCAGCAGCGTAGGATCCTCACTAGCGGAGTCCTACAATGAGCAGTTCTTC CASSVGSSLAESYNEQFF
TRBJ1-1 TRBV30 - - TGTGCCCGGAGCGTCGGGGGCACTGAAGCTTTCTTT CARSVGGTEAFF
TRBJ2-1 TRBV2 - TRBD1 TGTGCCAGCAGTCACGGACAGGGGGCTGTCTCCTACAATGAGCAGTTCTTC CASSHGQGAVSYNEQFF
TRBJ1-1 TRBV6-5 - - TGTGCCAGCAGTCCACGACAGAACACTGAAGCTTTCTTT CASSPRQNTEAFF
TRBJ1-1 TRBV7-3 - - TGTGCCAGCAGCAAAGAACTCTTGGATGAAGCTTTCTTT CASSKELLDEAFF
TRBJ1-1 TRBV14 once TRBD1 TGTGCCAGCAGCCAAGAGGGGGTTAGGACAGGGGGTCGCTACACTGAAGCTTTCTTT CASSQEGVRTGGRYTEAFF
TRBJ2-7 TRBV28 - - TGTGCCAGCAGTCGATCAGGGCCTGAGCAGTACTTC CASSRSGPEQYF
TRBJ2-1 TRBV19 medium-sized - TGTGCCAGTAGTACCCAACGAGGTGCGGGTGAGCAGTTCTTC CASSTQRGAGEQFF
TRBJ2-7 TRBV2 - TRBD1 TGTGCCAGCAGTGAAGGAGACAGGGTCTACGAGCAGTACTTC CASSEGDRVYEQYF
TRBJ2-3 TRBV11-2 - - TGTGCCAGCACCCCGGGGATCACAGATACGCAGTATTTT CASTPGITDTQYF
TRBJ1-5 TRBV25-1 - - TGTGCCAGCAGTGAATCAGGGTTGGGCAATCAGCCCCAGCATTTT CASSESGLGNQPQHF
TRBJ2-5 TRBV30 - - TGTGCCTGGAGTGTACTGGGCCCAGAGACCCAGTACTTC CAWSVLGPETQYF
TRBJ2-1 TRBV9 - - TGTGCCAGCGGGGGTAATGAGCAGTTCTTC CASGGNEQFF
TRBJ2-7 TRBV7-9 - TRBD2 TGTGCCAGCAGCCTACGGGGGGTCGAGCAGTACTTC CASSLRGVEQYF
TRBJ1-3 TRBV12-5 - - TGTGCTAGTGGTTTGGAACTCCCTGGGCAGTCCTCTGGAAACACCATATATTTT CASGLELPGQSSGNTIYF
TRBJ2-5 TRBV4-1 - TRBD1 TGCGCCAGCAGCCCGTTCTCAGGGCAGGGGGAAGAGACCCAGTACTTC CASSPFSGQGEETQYF
TRBJ1-1 TRBV7-9 - - TGTGCCAGCAGCCCTCGGGGGGATGTCACTGAAGCTTTCTTT CASSPRGDVTEAFF
TRBJ1-1 TRBV14 - - TGTGCCACCTGGTTTGGCGGGAACACTGAAGCTTTCTTT CATWFGGNTEAFF
TRBJ2-7 TRBV19 few TRBD2 TGTGCCAGTAGTATAACTAGCGGGGCCTACGAGCAGTACTTC CASSITSGAYEQYF
TRBJ2-5 TRBV5-1 - - TGCGCCAGCAGCTTGGTTGGAAGCGCCCAAGAGACCCAGTACTTC CASSLVGSAQETQYF